This TCR beta chain was identified in a study of blood T cell repertoires in COVID-19. Whole-study context: PBMCs, B-cell-depleted T cells, or T cells were the source of the cDNA or gDNA that made up the material.

The CDR3 consists of 15 residues. Unmatched junction bases numbered 4, after V lost 3 bases and J lost 3 bases. Germline CDR1 and CDR2: KGHSH and LQKENI. Sequencing was performed with immunoSEQ multiplex PCR; in TCRdb, only in-frame clones are kept and a portion is missing. The data contain roughly 77,000 clones, around 89% of them seen just once; the ten biggest clones take up 6.7%. The sequenced sample was peripheral blood. The rearrangement uses TRBV18 and TRBJ1-3; 8 bases are a match to TRBD1. The receptor comes from an elderly woman with active COVID-19. CDR3: CASSPGQVYGNTIYF. The CDR3 DNA reads TGTGCCAGCTCACCGGGACAGGTGTATGGAAACACCATATATTTT.